This T cell receptor (beta chain) derives from a study of blood T cell repertoires in COVID-19. Overall study context: The United States, Italy and Spain supplied acute and convalescent COVID-19 samples. PBMCs, B-cell-depleted T cells, or T cells provided the cDNA or gDNA that made up the material.

Germline CDR1 is MGHRA and CDR2 is YSYEKL. The ends were cut back, 2 bases at V and 5 bases at J, with 9 bases in the middle. There are 13 residues in the CDR3. Per the authors' pipeline: Amplification from reference gene primers served as the basis for estimated nucleated cell counts. Sequencing used immunoSEQ multiplex PCR; TCRdb keeps in-frame clones, though not all of them. That table furnishes V, J and clone size, whereas the DNA furnished D and trimming. This sample yields a few hundred thousand clones, of which 86% are seen a single time; about 2.2% belongs to the top ten. The sample comprised peripheral blood. The TCR sequence derives from a man younger than 45 who had recovered from COVID-19. The chain recombines TRBV4-1 with TRBJ2-5; D remains ambiguous. The CDR3 here is CASSQLTSETQYF. In nucleotides, the CDR3 is TGCGCCAGCAGCCAATTGACATCGGAGACCCAGTACTTC.